This is a list of T cell receptor beta chains from one sample in a study of tumor-infiltrating lymphocytes in oesophageal squamous cell carcinoma. TCRdb re-analysed the PCR reads in MiXCR, keeping a single row per CDR3 protein. The sample yields approximately 12,000 distinct CDR3 sequences, roughly three fifths seen once. Source material: esophageal tumor tissue. These receptor sequences come from a female donor with esophageal squamous cell carcinoma. Both conserved end residues are part of each CDR3. A D gene is named only where the DNA matches it firmly. Rows give clone size only sometimes, using once, few, many, or a class for an expanded clone.

j_call | clone_size | v_call | d_call | cdr3_nt | cdr3_aa
TRBJ2-5 | - | TRBV28 | TRBD2 | TGTGCCAGCAGAAGGAATAGCGGGATCAATCAAGAGACCCAGTACTTC | CASRRNSGINQETQYF
TRBJ2-3 | - | TRBV10-3 | TRBD2 | TGTGCCATCAGTGATTCGACTAGCGGGATACCCACAGATACGCAGTATTTT | CAISDSTSGIPTDTQYF
TRBJ2-7 | once | TRBV7-2 | TRBD2 | TGTGCCAGCAGCTTAGTGACTAGCGGGAGATTCGCTGAGCAGTACTTC | CASSLVTSGRFAEQYF
TRBJ2-1 | - | TRBV7-6 | - | TGTGCCAGCAGCTTACAGACCTATGAGCAGTTCTTC | CASSLQTYEQFF
TRBJ1-6 | - | TRBV7-2 | - | TGTGCCAGCCAAGAACGGTATAATTCACCCCTCCACTTT | CASQERYNSPLHF
TRBJ2-1 | - | TRBV5-6 | TRBD2 | TGTGCCAGCAGCTTGGAAATTGACAGGCCCCCGGGACTAGCGGGAGGGGAGGGGCAGTTCTTC | CASSLEIDRPPGLAGGEGQFF
TRBJ2-1 | many | TRBV4-3 | TRBD2 | TGCGCCAGCAGCCGGGGGACTAGCGGAGAAGGGCAGTTCTTC | CASSRGTSGEGQFF
TRBJ2-3 | - | TRBV7-4 | TRBD1 | TGTGCCAGCAGCCCCACCGGGACAGCTCCCTACGATCAGTATTTT | CASSPTGTAPYDQYF
TRBJ1-1 | - | TRBV6-8 | TRBD1 | TGTGCCAGCAGTACTATTAAGGGACAGCTAGCTGAAGCTTTCTTT | CASSTIKGQLAEAFF
TRBJ2-1 | few | TRBV7-2 | - | TGTGCCAGCAGCTTTGAACGTAATGAGCAGTTCTTC | CASSFERNEQFF
TRBJ2-3 | many | TRBV18 | - | TGTGCCAGCTCACCCCAGGGTCGAGGCACGCAGTATTTT | CASSPQGRGTQYF
TRBJ2-7 | - | TRBV7-8 | - | TGTGCCAGCAGCGACTACTACGAGCAGTACTTC | CASSDYYEQYF
TRBJ2-3 | - | TRBV11-2 | - | TGTGCCAGCAGCTTTTTTGATACGCAGTATTTT | CASSFFDTQYF
TRBJ2-1 | - | TRBV7-2 | - | TGTGCCAGCAGCTTAACGACAGGGAGGCACAATGAGCAGTTCTTC | CASSLTTGRHNEQFF
TRBJ2-1 | - | TRBV10-1 | - | TGCGCCAGCAGTGAGTCGTTTGGGAGAAATGAGCAGTTCTTC | CASSESFGRNEQFF
TRBJ2-2 | many | TRBV6-1 | TRBD1 | TGTGCCAGCACTCGGGACAGGGGGTATAGAATTAGCGGGGAGCTGTTTTTT | CASTRDRGYRISGELFF
TRBJ1-1 | once | TRBV6-8 | - | TGTGCCAGCAAGGATAAACAGTTCACTGAAGCTTTCTTT | CASKDKQFTEAFF
TRBJ2-7 | many | TRBV6-1 | - | TGTGCCAGCAGGAAGATGGTACAGGGCGACTCCTACGAGCAGTACTTC | CASRKMVQGDSYEQYF
TRBJ2-4 | - | TRBV6-5 | - | TGTGCCAGCAGTTCGCTGGGAGGAGATAACTCACCCCTCCACTTC | CASSSLGGDNSPLHF
TRBJ2-5 | - | TRBV7-6 | - | TGTGCTAGCAGCATAACAGGGCCGGGGGAGACCCAGTACTTC | CASSITGPGETQYF
TRBJ2-5 | - | TRBV7-2 | - | TGTGCCAGCAGGTTACAAGAGACCCAGTACTTC | CASRLQETQYF
TRBJ2-5 | large | TRBV6-1 | - | TGTGCCAGCAGTTATTGGGAGACCCAGTACTTC | CASSYWETQYF
TRBJ1-6 | many | TRBV27 | TRBD1 | TGTGCCAGCAGCCGGGGGACAGGGACACACTCACCCCTCCACTTT | CASSRGTGTHSPLHF
TRBJ2-1 | - | TRBV6-8 | TRBD1 | TGTGCCAGCAGTGTGACCGGGACAGGGGCTACCTACGAGCAGTTCTTC | CASSVTGTGATYEQFF